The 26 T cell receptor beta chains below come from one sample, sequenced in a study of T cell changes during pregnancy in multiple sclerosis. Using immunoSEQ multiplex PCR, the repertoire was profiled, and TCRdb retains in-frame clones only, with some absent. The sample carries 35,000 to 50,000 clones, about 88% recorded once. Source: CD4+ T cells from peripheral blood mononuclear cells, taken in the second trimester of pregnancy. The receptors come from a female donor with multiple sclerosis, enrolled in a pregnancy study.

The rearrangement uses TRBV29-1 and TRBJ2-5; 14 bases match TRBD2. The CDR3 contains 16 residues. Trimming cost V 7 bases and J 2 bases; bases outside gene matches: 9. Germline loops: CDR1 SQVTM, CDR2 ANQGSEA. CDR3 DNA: TGCAGCGGAAACAGACTAGCGGGAGGGTGGCAAGAGACCCAGTACTTC. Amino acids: CSGNRLAGGWQETQYF.

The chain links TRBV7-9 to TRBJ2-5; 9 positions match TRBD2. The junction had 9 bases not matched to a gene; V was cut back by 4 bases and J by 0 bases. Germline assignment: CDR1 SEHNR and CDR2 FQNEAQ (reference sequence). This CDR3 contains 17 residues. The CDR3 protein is CASSSSLAGEYQETQYF. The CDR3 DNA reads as TGTGCCAGCAGCTCATCCTTAGCGGGAGAATACCAAGAGACCCAGTACTTC.

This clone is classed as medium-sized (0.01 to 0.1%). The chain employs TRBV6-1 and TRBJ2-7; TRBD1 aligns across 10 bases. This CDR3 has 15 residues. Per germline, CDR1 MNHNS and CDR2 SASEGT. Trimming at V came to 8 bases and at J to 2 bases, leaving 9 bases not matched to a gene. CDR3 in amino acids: CASVIVDRGPYEQYF. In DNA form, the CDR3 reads TGTGCCAGCGTAATAGTAGACAGGGGGCCCTACGAGCAGTACTTC.

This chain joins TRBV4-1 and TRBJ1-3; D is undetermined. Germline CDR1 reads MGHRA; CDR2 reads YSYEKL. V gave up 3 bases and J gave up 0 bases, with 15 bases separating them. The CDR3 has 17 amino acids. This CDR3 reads CASSHLGRESSGNTIYF. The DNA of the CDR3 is TGCGCCAGCAGCCACTTAGGACGGGAGAGCTCTGGAAACACCATATATTTT.

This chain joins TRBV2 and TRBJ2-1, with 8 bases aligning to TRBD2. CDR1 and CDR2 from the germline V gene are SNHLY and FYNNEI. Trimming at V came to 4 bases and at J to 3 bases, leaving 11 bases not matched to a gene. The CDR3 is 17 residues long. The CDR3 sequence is CASSAGAGRARYNEQFF. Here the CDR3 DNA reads TGTGCCAGCAGTGCTGGCGCCGGGAGGGCCCGCTACAATGAGCAGTTCTTC.

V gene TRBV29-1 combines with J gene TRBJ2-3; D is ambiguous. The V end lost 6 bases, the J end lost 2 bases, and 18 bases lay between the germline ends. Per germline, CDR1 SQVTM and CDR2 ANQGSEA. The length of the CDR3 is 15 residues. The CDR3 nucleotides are TGCAGCGTCGCGGTCCCGACCCGTGACACAGATACGCAGTATTTT. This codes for CSVAVPTRDTDTQYF.

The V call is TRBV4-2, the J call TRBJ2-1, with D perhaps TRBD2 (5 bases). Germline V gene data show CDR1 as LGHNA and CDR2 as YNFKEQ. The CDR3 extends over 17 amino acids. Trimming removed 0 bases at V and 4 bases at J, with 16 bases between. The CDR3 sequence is CASSQEGAASRYNEQFF. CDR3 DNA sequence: TGTGCCAGCAGCCAAGAGGGTGCGGCTAGCCGGTACAATGAGCAGTTCTTC.

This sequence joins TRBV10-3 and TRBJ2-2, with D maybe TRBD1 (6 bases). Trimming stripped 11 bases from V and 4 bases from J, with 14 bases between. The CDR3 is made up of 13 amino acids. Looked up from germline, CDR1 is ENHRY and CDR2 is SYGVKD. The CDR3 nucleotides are TGTGCCGTTAGAGGGACAAGCACCGGGGAGCTGTTTTTT. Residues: CAVRGTSTGELFF.

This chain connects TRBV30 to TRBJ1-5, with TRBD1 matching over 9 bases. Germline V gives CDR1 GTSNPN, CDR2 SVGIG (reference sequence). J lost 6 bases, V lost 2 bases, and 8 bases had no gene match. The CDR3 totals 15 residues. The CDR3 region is CAWSTPGQGGQPQHF. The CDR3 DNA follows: TGTGCCTGGAGTACTCCGGGACAGGGAGGTCAGCCCCAGCATTTT.

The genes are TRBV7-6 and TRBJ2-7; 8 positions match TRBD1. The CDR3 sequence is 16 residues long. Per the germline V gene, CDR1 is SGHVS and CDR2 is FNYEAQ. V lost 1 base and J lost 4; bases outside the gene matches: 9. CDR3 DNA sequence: TGTGCCAGCAGCTTAGGGTCAGGGGGCACTGGGTACGAGCAGTACTTC. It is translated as CASSLGSGGTGYEQYF.

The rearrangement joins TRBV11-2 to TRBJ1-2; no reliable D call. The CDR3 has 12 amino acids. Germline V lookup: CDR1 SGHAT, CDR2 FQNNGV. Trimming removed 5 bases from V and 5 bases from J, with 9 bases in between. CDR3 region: CASSGEGYGYTF. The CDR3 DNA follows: TGTGCCAGCAGCGGCGAGGGATATGGCTACACCTTC.

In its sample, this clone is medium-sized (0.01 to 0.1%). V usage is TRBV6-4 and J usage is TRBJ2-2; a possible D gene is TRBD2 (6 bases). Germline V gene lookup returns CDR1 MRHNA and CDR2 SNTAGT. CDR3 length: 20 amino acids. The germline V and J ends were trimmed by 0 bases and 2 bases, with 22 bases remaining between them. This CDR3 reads CASSDSSTRGGTLNTGELFF. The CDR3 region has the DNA TGTGCCAGCAGTGACTCGAGCACGAGGGGCGGGACTTTAAACACCGGGGAGCTGTTTTTT.

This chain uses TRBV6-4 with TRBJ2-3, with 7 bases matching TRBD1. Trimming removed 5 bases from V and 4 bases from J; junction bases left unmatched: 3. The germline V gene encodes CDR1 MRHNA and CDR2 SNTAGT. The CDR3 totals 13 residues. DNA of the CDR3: TGTGCCAGCAGTAAGCAGGGGGCAGATACGCAGTATTTT. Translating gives CASSKQGADTQYF.

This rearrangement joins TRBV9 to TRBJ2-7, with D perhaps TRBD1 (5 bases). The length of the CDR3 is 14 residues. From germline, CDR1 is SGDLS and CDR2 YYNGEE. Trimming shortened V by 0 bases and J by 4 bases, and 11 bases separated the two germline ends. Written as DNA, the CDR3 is TGTGCCAGCAGCGTAGATCCTAAGGGGTACGAGCAGTACTTC. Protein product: CASSVDPKGYEQYF.

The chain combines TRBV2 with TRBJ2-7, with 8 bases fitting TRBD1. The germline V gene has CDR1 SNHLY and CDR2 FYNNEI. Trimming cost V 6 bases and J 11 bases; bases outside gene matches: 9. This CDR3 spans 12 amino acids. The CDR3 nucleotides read TGTGCCAGCAGGCTTTCCACAGGGGGAGAGTACTTC. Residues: CASRLSTGGEYF.

The CDR3 region has the DNA TGCGCCAGCAGCCAACTGGACAGTTCCGAGCAGTACTTC. The encoded protein is CASSQLDSSEQYF. The chain recombines TRBV4-3 with TRBJ2-7, with D maybe TRBD1 (6 bases). Germline-derived CDR1 and CDR2 are LGHNA and YSLEER. Deletions cut 2 bases from V and 6 bases from J, with 11 bases between. CDR3 length: 13 residues.

In DNA form, the CDR3 reads TGTGCCAGCAGCCAAAATACCGGGACTGGACTATACAATGAGCAGTTCTTC. Its translation: CASSQNTGTGLYNEQFF. This chain uses TRBV14 with TRBJ2-1, with D possibly being TRBD2 (6 bases). CDR1 and CDR2 (germline): SGHDN, FVKESK. CDR3 length equals 17 residues. V was cut by 2 bases and J by 4 bases, with 18 bases left in between.

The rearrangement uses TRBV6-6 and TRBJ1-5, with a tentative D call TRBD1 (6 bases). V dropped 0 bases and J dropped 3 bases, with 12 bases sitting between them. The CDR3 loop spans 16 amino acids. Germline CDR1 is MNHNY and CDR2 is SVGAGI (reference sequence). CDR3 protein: CASSYSPGAPNQPQHF. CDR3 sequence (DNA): TGTGCCAGCAGTTACTCCCCAGGGGCGCCCAATCAGCCCCAGCATTTT.

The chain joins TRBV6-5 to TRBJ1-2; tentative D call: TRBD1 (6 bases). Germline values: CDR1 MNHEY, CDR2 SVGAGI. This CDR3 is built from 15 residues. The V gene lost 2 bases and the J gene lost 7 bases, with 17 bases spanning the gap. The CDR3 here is CASSYRAGTPGGYTF. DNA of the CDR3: TGTGCCAGCAGTTACAGGGCAGGGACACCAGGTGGCTACACCTTC.

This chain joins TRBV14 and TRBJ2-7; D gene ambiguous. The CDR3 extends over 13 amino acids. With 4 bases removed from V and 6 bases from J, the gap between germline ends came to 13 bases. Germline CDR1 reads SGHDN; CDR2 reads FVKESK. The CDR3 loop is CASSPRLIGEQYF. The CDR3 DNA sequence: TGTGCCAGCAGCCCCCGCCTCATCGGCGAGCAGTACTTC. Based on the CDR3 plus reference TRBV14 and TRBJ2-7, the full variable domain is EAGVTQFPSHSVIEKGQTVTLRCDPISGHDNLYWYRRVMGKEIKFLLHFVKESKQDESGMPNNRFLAERTGGTYSTLKVQPAELEDSGVYFCASSPRLIGEQYFGPGTRLTVT.

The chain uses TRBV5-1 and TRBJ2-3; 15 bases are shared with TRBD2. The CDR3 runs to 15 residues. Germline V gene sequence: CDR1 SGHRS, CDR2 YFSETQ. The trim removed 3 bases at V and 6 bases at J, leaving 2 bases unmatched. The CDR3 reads CASSSGLAGGDTQYF. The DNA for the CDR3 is TGCGCCAGCAGCTCGGGACTAGCGGGAGGTGATACGCAGTATTTT.

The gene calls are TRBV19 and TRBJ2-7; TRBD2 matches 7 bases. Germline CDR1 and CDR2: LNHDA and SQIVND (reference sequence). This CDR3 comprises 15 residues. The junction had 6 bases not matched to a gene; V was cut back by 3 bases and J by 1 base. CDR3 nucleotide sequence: TGTGCCAGTAGTATTAGCCTAGCGGTGTCCTACGAGCAGTACTTC. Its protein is CASSISLAVSYEQYF.

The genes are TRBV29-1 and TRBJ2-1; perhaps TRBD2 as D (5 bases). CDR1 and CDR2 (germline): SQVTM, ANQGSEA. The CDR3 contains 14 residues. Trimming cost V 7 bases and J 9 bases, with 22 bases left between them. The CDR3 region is CSATPGAVGSEQFF. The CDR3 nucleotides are TGCAGCGCCACCCCCGGAGCGGTCGGCAGTGAGCAGTTCTTC.

The CDR3 DNA reads as TGTGCCAGCAGTTACGCCATCAGAACAGGGGACACTGAAGCTTTCTTT. Its protein product is CASSYAIRTGDTEAFF. This chain uses TRBV6-5 with TRBJ1-1; 7 bases fit TRBD1. CDR3 length: 16 residues. CDR1 and CDR2 (germline): MNHEY, SVGAGI. With V trimmed by 2 bases and J by 3 bases, 9 bases remained unmatched.

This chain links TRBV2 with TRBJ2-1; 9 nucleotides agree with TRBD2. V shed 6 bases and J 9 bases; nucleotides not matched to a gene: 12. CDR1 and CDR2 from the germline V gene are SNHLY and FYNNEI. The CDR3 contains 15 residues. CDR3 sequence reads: CASSTLAGYTSEQFF. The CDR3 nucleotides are TGTGCCAGCAGCACCCTAGCGGGATATACAAGTGAGCAGTTCTTC.

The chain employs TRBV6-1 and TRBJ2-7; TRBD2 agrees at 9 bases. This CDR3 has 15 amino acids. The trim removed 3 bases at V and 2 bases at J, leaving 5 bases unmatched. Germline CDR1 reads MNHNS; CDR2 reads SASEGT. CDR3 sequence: CASSDEAGGPYEQYF. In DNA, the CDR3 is TGTGCCAGCAGTGACGAAGCGGGAGGCCCCTACGAGCAGTACTTC.